This T cell receptor (beta chain) came from a study of yellow fever vaccine responses in identical twins (dated by TCRdb to the late 2010s). Regarding the complete study: Focusing on identical twins, the study followed the T cell clones that responded to the vaccine, and did so with precision. Here is what the overall study found, with its caveats: The T cell response to vaccination in identical twins was reported by the authors to appear partly convergent and partly personalized.

Compared with germline, V lacks 1 base and J lacks 7 bases; bases without a gene match: 10. The CDR3 goes from the cysteine to the phenylalanine over 15 residues. Of the read, only the CDR3 DNA is kept; its 45 bases are in frame from base 1. The CDR1 and CDR2 encoded by the germline V gene are MGHRA and YSYEKL. The library was made by RT-PCR. For sequencing, an Illumina HiSeq 2500 was employed. TCRdb trimmed public reads at Q25 via fastp, called clones via MiXCR and kept in-frame beta chains. Rows are unified per CDR3 protein, each entry keeping the most common DNA and genes. The sample has some 4,700 distinct CDR3 sequences on record, roughly 89% of them singletons. Of the sample, 1.5% to 2% is held by the ten largest clones. To note about this clonotype: This receptor's antigen is unknown. No quality values exist for individual bases; no much larger clone is one base distant.

The sequence is built from TRBV4-1 and TRBJ2-7, with 7 central nucleotides matching TRBD2. Here the sequenced sample was T cells from blood (PBMCs), unsorted or a sorted subset (not recorded which), taken before or after yellow fever vaccination (not recorded which). The receptor was isolated from a woman aged 18-35 years who received the yellow fever vaccine. Donor details come from another sample of the same person, matched by shared clones. Here is the DNA: TGCGCCAGCAGCCAAGGGGGGGGACCGAGGCTGGAGCAGTACTTC. Its protein product is CASSQGGGPRLEQYF.